This is a list of T cell receptor beta chains from one sample in a study of T cell responses to AZD1222 COVID-19 vaccine. TCRdb's copy holds only in-frame clones and misses some; the assay was immunoSEQ multiplex PCR. The profile shows around 150,000 clones, under 95% of them singletons. The sequences come from peripheral blood, collected on day 0 of MenACWY control vaccination. These receptors were collected from an adult in good health. CDR3s include the opening cysteine and the closing phenylalanine or tryptophan. The D gene is left open where the match is weak. Clone sizes are given selectively: once, few, many, or a class where the clone is expanded.

abundance	j_gene	v_gene	d_gene	CDR3aa	CDR3nt
.	TRBJ2-7	TRBV18	TRBD1	CASSRDRGSYEQYF	TGTGCCAGCTCACGGGACAGGGGGTCCTACGAGCAGTACTTC
.	TRBJ1-2	TRBV18	.	CASSPSTGINYGYTF	TGTGCCAGCTCACCCTCGACAGGAATTAACTATGGCTACACCTTC
once	TRBJ2-6	TRBV2	TRBD1	CASSKQGAGANVLTF	TGTGCCAGCAGCAAACAGGGGGCTGGGGCCAACGTCCTGACTTTC
once	TRBJ1-5	TRBV19	TRBD1	CASTPAGQGKQPQHF	TGTGCCAGTACTCCTGCGGGACAGGGAAAACAGCCCCAGCATTTT
once	TRBJ1-4	TRBV29-1	.	CSVEGRGEKLFF	TGCAGCGTTGAGGGGCGCGGGGAAAAACTGTTTTTT
.	TRBJ2-2	TRBV5-1	TRBD1	CASSLGTTGGDRTGELFF	TGCGCCAGCAGCTTGGGGACGACAGGGGGCGATCGGACCGGGGAGCTGTTTTTT
.	TRBJ1-2	TRBV5-5	.	CASSTQVGGGYTF	TGTGCCAGCAGTACACAGGTGGGGGGTGGCTACACCTTC
.	TRBJ1-4	TRBV5-6	.	CASSLRGQGEKLFF	TGTGCCAGCAGCTTACGGGGCCAGGGTGAAAAACTGTTTTTT
.	TRBJ2-1	TRBV4-1	TRBD2	CASSQGPIAGEQFF	TGCGCCAGCAGCCAAGGTCCGATAGCGGGAGAGCAGTTCTTC
.	TRBJ2-5	TRBV6-5	.	CASTPGLQETQYF	TGTGCCAGCACCCCCGGACTCCAAGAGACCCAGTACTTC
.	TRBJ1-2	TRBV6-5	.	CASSYKSEGNYGYTF	TGTGCCAGCAGTTACAAATCTGAGGGTAACTATGGCTACACCTTC
.	TRBJ1-1	TRBV9	.	CASSRDRNTEAFF	TGTGCCAGCAGCCGAGACAGGAACACTGAAGCTTTCTTT
.	TRBJ2-1	TRBV5-1	.	CASSLDGRRSSYNEQFF	TGCGCCAGCAGCTTGGACGGGCGAAGGAGCTCCTACAATGAGCAGTTCTTC
.	TRBJ1-2	TRBV3-1/TRBV3-2	.	CASSQVGRVEVYGYTF	TGTGCCAGCAGCCAAGTGGGGAGGGTAGAGGTCTATGGCTACACCTTC
.	TRBJ2-1	TRBV10-3	TRBD2	CAISSGTSVNEQFF	TGTGCCATCAGTTCCGGGACTAGCGTGAATGAGCAGTTCTTC
once	TRBJ2-1	TRBV12-1	.	CASSYVSGSLYNEQFF	TGTGCCAGCAGCTACGTATCAGGGTCCCTCTACAATGAGCAGTTCTTC
.	TRBJ2-6	TRBV6-2/TRBV6-3	.	CASSYRTVAGANVLTF	TGTGCCAGCAGTTACAGGACAGTAGCCGGGGCCAACGTCCTGACTTTC
.	TRBJ2-1	TRBV10-2	TRBD2	CASEAGRRNEQFF	TGCGCCAGCGAAGCGGGAAGGAGAAATGAGCAGTTCTTC
.	TRBJ2-7	TRBV5-1	TRBD2	CASSDRLAASEQYF	TGCGCCAGCAGCGACAGACTAGCCGCAAGCGAGCAGTACTTC
few	TRBJ1-2	TRBV28	.	CASSPSIGNRAGGYTF	TGTGCCAGCAGTCCCTCGATCGGGAACAGGGCGGGAGGCTACACCTTC
.	TRBJ2-5	TRBV27	.	CASSLWGSQETQYF	TGTGCCAGCAGTTTATGGGGGTCTCAAGAGACCCAGTACTTC
.	TRBJ1-2	TRBV28	.	CASSWALGQGTYGYTF	TGTGCCAGCAGTTGGGCCCTGGGGCAGGGGACCTATGGCTACACCTTC
.	TRBJ2-2	TRBV24-1	.	CATGVSVASTHTGELFF	TGTGCCACCGGAGTTTCTGTGGCCTCAACCCACACCGGGGAGCTGTTTTTT
.	TRBJ1-5	TRBV6-1	.	CASSETWRAQPQHF	TGTGCCAGCAGTGAGACATGGAGGGCTCAGCCCCAGCATTTT
.	TRBJ1-1	TRBV28	.	CASSLLGTEAFF	TGTGCCAGCAGTTTATTGGGGACTGAAGCTTTCTTT
.	TRBJ1-1	TRBV6-5	.	CASSYNGNTEAFF	TGTGCCAGCAGTTATAACGGGAACACTGAAGCTTTCTTT
.	TRBJ2-3	TRBV12-3/TRBV12-4	TRBD2	CASSDSGGRAQYF	TGTGCCAGCAGTGACTCTGGCGGGAGGGCGCAGTATTTT
.	TRBJ2-7	TRBV11-3	TRBD2	CASSPRLAEPYEQYF	TGTGCCAGCAGCCCCAGACTAGCGGAGCCCTACGAGCAGTACTTC
.	TRBJ2-7	TRBV5-1	.	CASSPRPQGDEQYF	TGCGCCAGCAGCCCCCGCCCTCAGGGTGACGAGCAGTACTTC
.	TRBJ1-6	TRBV7-3	.	CASSFSPSEPLHF	TGTGCCAGCAGCTTTTCCCCAAGCGAACCCCTCCACTTT
.	TRBJ1-5	TRBV6-5	.	CASSPRQGNQPQHF	TGTGCCAGCAGTCCCCGACAGGGCAATCAGCCCCAGCATTTT
.	TRBJ2-7	TRBV9	TRBD2	CASSQREGGSYEQYF	TGTGCCAGCAGCCAGAGGGAGGGCGGCTCCTACGAGCAGTACTTC
.	TRBJ2-5	TRBV7-3	.	CASSFQGGGQETQYF	TGTGCCAGCAGCTTCCAGGGGGGCGGACAAGAGACCCAGTACTTC
.	TRBJ2-2	TRBV6-5	TRBD1	CASSYSPGQGSGELFF	TGTGCCAGCAGTTATAGCCCGGGACAGGGATCCGGGGAGCTGTTTTTT
.	TRBJ1-1	TRBV12-5	.	CASGLGQNTEAFF	TGTGCTAGTGGTTTAGGGCAGAACACTGAAGCTTTCTTT
.	TRBJ2-7	TRBV20-1	TRBD1	CSASGQQGARYEQYF	TGCAGTGCCAGTGGGCAACAGGGGGCGCGATACGAGCAGTACTTC
.	TRBJ2-5	TRBV3-1/TRBV3-2	TRBD2	CASSRTSGGQETQYF	TGTGCCAGCAGCCGGACTAGCGGGGGACAAGAGACCCAGTACTTC
.	TRBJ1-5	TRBV27	.	CASSSIQRRGNQPQHF	TGTGCCAGCAGTTCAATCCAAAGAAGGGGCAATCAGCCCCAGCATTTT
.	TRBJ2-5	TRBV2	.	CASRLRQEGFAAQYF	TGTGCCAGCAGACTGAGACAGGAGGGCTTTGCGGCCCAGTACTTC
.	TRBJ1-2	TRBV2	.	CASSDTFRGLEGYTF	TGTGCCAGCAGCGATACTTTCCGGGGGTTGGAAGGCTACACCTTC
.	TRBJ1-5	TRBV28	TRBD1	CASSTGQGYNQPQHF	TGTGCCAGCAGCACGGGACAGGGCTACAATCAGCCCCAGCATTTT
.	TRBJ1-5	TRBV19	.	CASSSADSLNQPQHF	TGTGCCAGTAGTTCGGCGGACAGCCTCAATCAGCCCCAGCATTTT
.	TRBJ1-1	TRBV2	.	CASDKGRGTEAFF	TGTGCCAGCGATAAAGGGAGAGGTACTGAAGCTTTCTTT